Described below is a single T cell receptor (beta chain) sequence and its context. Antigen: not known. These data originate in a study of cytomegalovirus exposure and HLA in healthy donors. Deletions cut 6 bases from V and 6 bases from J, with 13 bases between. The CDR3 has 13 residues. From germline, CDR1 is WNHNN and CDR2 SYGVQD (reference sequence). Study outcomes and limitations: 150 to 200 TCR beta chains were listed as cytomegalovirus-associated. CMV antigen specificity of three CMV-associated chains was confirmed in vitro. Presence/absence analyses supposed approximately even sequencing depth among donors. The sole available immune exposure information was CMV serostatus.

Primers: 60 Vbeta forward and 13 Jbeta reverse. TCRdb keeps only in-frame clones here, not all; method: immunoSEQ multiplex PCR. This sample has 110,000 to 150,000 clones; roughly 72% occur once, and the top ten carry 2.1%. The receptor was isolated from a man aged 40-50 years in good health and CMV-seronegative. Source material: PBMCs. The rearrangement links TRBV10-1 to TRBJ2-3; a weak D match, TRBD2 (5 bases). CDR3 DNA sequence: TGCGCCAGCAGACCCTCCGGGGTGGATACGCAGTATTTT. Translation gives CASRPSGVDTQYF.